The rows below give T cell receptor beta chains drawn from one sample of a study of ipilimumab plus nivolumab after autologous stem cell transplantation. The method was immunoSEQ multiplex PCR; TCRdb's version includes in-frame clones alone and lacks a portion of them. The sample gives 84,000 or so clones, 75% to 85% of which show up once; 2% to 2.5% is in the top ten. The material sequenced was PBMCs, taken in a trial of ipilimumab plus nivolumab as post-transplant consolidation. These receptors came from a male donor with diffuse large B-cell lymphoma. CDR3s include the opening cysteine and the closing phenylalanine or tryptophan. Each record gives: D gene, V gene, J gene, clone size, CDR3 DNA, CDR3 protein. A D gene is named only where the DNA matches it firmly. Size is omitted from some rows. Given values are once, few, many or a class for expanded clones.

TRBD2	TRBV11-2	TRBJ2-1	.	TGTGCCAGCAGCCCCCTCGATGGGCGGGGGGGCCTGGGAGAGCAGTTCTTC	CASSPLDGRGGLGEQFF
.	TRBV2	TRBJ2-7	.	TGTGCCAGCAGCCACCCTGGGACACAGACCTACGAGCAGTACTTC	CASSHPGTQTYEQYF
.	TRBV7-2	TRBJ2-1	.	TGTGCCAGCAGCCTGACTCGGAACAATGAGCAGTTCTTC	CASSLTRNNEQFF
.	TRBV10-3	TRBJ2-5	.	TGTGCCATCAGTGCAGACTCTACAGTCCAAGAGACCCAGTACTTC	CAISADSTVQETQYF
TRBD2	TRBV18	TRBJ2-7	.	TGTGCCAGCTCATTTAGTACAGCGGGGGGCTCCTACGAGCAGTACTTC	CASSFSTAGGSYEQYF
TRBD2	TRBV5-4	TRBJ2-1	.	TGTGCCAGCAGCTTGGGAGGGACTAGCGGGGGGGCCGACAATGAGCAGTTCTTC	CASSLGGTSGGADNEQFF
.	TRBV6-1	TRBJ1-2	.	TGTGCCAGCAGTACTCAGTGGGGGTATGGCTACACCTTC	CASSTQWGYGYTF
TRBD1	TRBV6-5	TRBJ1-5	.	TGTGCCAGCAGCTTGACAGGGGCAGGGACACAGCCCCAGCATTTT	CASSLTGAGTQPQHF
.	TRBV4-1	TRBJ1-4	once	TGCGCCAGCAGCCAGGGACCGAGTAATGAAAAACTGTTTTTT	CASSQGPSNEKLFF
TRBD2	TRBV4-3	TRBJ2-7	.	TGCGCCAGCAGCCTGAGCGGGGGGGCGGTCTACGAGCAGTACTTC	CASSLSGGAVYEQYF
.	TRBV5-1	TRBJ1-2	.	TGCGCCAGCAGCTTGGCGGGCGCGGCGGAGGGCTACACCTTC	CASSLAGAAEGYTF
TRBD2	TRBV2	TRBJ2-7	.	TGTGCCAGCAGCCCCCGGGCGATTAGCGGGGGTTCCGAGCAGTACTTC	CASSPRAISGGSEQYF
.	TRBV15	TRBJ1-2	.	TGTGCCACCAGCAGAGATCTTAGGGATGGCTACACCTTC	CATSRDLRDGYTF
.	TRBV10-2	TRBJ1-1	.	TGCGCCAGCACCGACCGGGGGGTGGGCGACACTGAAGCTTTCTTT	CASTDRGVGDTEAFF
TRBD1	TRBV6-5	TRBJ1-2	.	TGTGCCAGCAGTTACGACAGGGAGAATGGCTACACCTTC	CASSYDRENGYTF
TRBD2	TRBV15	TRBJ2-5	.	TGTGCCACCAGCAGACTACTAGCGGGGGGGCAGGAGACCCAGTACTTC	CATSRLLAGGQETQYF
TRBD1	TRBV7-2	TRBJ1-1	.	TGTGCCAGCAGCTTAGGTCGGACAGGGGGCGCCGGCGGGACTGAAGCTTTCTTT	CASSLGRTGGAGGTEAFF
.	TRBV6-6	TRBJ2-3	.	TGTGCCAGCAGTTACTCGTTGGTTACCGATACGCAGTATTTT	CASSYSLVTDTQYF
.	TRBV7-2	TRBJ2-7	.	TGTGCCAGCAGCCACAGCTTGCAGGGGCCCTACGAGCAGTACTTC	CASSHSLQGPYEQYF
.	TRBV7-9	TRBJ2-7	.	TGTGCCAGCAGCTCTACACAGGGTGTTGTGGGCGAGCAGTACTTC	CASSSTQGVVGEQYF
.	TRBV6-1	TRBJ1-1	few	TGTGCCAGCAGTGAAGTGAGAGGGACTGAAGCTTTCTTT	CASSEVRGTEAFF
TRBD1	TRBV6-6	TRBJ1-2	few	TGTGCCAGCAGTACCTTGGACAGGGCCCTTGGGGGCTACACCTTC	CASSTLDRALGGYTF
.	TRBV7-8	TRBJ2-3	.	TGTGCCAGCAGCTTAGGGAGCGGTTGGGCGACAGATACGCAGTATTTT	CASSLGSGWATDTQYF
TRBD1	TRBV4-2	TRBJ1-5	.	TGTGCCAGCAGCCAGAAAACAGGGGATAATCAGCCCCAGCATTTT	CASSQKTGDNQPQHF
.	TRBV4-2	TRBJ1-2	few	TGTGCCAGCAGCCAAGACAGGGTCGGCTATGGCTACACCTTC	CASSQDRVGYGYTF
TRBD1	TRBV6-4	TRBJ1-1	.	TGTGCCAGCAGTTACAGGGGACACACTGAAGCTTTCTTT	CASSYRGHTEAFF
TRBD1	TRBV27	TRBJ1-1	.	TGTGCCAGCAGTTCTACAGGGGGCACGATCACTGAAGCTTTCTTT	CASSSTGGTITEAFF
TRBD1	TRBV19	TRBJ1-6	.	TGTGCCAGTAGTTCACCGGGACAGGGGAAGCGGAATTCACCCCTCCACTTT	CASSSPGQGKRNSPLHF
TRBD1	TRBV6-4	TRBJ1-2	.	TGTGCCAGCAGCGGGACAGGGAGTGGCTACACCTTC	CASSGTGSGYTF
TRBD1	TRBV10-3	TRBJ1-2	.	TGTGCCATCAGTGCACAGGGGAGTCATGGCTACACCTTC	CAISAQGSHGYTF
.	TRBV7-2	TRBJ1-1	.	TGTGCCAGCAGCTTAGTGGCCTTTGGGAACACTGAAGCTTTCTTT	CASSLVAFGNTEAFF
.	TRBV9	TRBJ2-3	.	TGTGCCAGCAGCCGTGGGCACACAGATACGCAGTATTTT	CASSRGHTDTQYF
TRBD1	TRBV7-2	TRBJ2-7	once	TGTGCCAGCAGCTTACTGGACAGGGCTACCTACGAGCAGTACTTC	CASSLLDRATYEQYF
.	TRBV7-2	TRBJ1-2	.	TGTGCCAGCAGCTTTACAGGGTACAACTATGGCTACACCTTC	CASSFTGYNYGYTF
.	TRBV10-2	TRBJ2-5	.	TGCGCCAGCGGACGGGTAGAGACCCAGTACTTC	CASGRVETQYF
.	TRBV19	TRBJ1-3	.	TGTGCCAGTAGTCCGGGCGCCCCACCAAAAGGCACCATATATTTT	CASSPGAPPKGTIYF
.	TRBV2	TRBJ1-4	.	TGTGCCAGCAGTGAAGCCTCGGGGTTGGGTGAAAAACTGTTTTTT	CASSEASGLGEKLFF
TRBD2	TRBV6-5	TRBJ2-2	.	TGTGCCAGCAGTTACCCCGGGGGGGCAATGGCCGGGGAGCTGTTTTTT	CASSYPGGAMAGELFF
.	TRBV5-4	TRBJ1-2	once	TGTGCCAGCAGCTTGGCTCCCCTTCGGCGAATCTATGGCTACACCTTC	CASSLAPLRRIYGYTF
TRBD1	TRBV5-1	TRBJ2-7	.	TGCGCCAGCAGCTCAGGACAGGGAACTCACTACGAGCAGTACTTC	CASSSGQGTHYEQYF
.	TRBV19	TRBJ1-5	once	TGTGCCAGTAGTATTCGTGATAGCAATCAGCCCCAGCATTTT	CASSIRDSNQPQHF
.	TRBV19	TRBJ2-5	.	TGTGCCAGTAGTATGGGGACAGAGACCCAGTACTTC	CASSMGTETQYF
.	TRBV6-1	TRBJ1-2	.	TGTGCCAGCAGGAGGGACGGGGTGGATGGTGGCTACACCTTC	CASRRDGVDGGYTF
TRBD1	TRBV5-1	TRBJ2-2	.	TGCGCCAGCAGCTCGGGACAGGCCACCGGGGAGCTGTTTTTT	CASSSGQATGELFF
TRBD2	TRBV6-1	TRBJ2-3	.	TGTGCCAGCACTCGGACTAGCGGCACAGATACGCAGTATTTT	CASTRTSGTDTQYF
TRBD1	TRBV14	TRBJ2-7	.	TGTGCCAGCAGCCAGTGGACAGGGGGAACCTACGAGCAGTACTTC	CASSQWTGGTYEQYF